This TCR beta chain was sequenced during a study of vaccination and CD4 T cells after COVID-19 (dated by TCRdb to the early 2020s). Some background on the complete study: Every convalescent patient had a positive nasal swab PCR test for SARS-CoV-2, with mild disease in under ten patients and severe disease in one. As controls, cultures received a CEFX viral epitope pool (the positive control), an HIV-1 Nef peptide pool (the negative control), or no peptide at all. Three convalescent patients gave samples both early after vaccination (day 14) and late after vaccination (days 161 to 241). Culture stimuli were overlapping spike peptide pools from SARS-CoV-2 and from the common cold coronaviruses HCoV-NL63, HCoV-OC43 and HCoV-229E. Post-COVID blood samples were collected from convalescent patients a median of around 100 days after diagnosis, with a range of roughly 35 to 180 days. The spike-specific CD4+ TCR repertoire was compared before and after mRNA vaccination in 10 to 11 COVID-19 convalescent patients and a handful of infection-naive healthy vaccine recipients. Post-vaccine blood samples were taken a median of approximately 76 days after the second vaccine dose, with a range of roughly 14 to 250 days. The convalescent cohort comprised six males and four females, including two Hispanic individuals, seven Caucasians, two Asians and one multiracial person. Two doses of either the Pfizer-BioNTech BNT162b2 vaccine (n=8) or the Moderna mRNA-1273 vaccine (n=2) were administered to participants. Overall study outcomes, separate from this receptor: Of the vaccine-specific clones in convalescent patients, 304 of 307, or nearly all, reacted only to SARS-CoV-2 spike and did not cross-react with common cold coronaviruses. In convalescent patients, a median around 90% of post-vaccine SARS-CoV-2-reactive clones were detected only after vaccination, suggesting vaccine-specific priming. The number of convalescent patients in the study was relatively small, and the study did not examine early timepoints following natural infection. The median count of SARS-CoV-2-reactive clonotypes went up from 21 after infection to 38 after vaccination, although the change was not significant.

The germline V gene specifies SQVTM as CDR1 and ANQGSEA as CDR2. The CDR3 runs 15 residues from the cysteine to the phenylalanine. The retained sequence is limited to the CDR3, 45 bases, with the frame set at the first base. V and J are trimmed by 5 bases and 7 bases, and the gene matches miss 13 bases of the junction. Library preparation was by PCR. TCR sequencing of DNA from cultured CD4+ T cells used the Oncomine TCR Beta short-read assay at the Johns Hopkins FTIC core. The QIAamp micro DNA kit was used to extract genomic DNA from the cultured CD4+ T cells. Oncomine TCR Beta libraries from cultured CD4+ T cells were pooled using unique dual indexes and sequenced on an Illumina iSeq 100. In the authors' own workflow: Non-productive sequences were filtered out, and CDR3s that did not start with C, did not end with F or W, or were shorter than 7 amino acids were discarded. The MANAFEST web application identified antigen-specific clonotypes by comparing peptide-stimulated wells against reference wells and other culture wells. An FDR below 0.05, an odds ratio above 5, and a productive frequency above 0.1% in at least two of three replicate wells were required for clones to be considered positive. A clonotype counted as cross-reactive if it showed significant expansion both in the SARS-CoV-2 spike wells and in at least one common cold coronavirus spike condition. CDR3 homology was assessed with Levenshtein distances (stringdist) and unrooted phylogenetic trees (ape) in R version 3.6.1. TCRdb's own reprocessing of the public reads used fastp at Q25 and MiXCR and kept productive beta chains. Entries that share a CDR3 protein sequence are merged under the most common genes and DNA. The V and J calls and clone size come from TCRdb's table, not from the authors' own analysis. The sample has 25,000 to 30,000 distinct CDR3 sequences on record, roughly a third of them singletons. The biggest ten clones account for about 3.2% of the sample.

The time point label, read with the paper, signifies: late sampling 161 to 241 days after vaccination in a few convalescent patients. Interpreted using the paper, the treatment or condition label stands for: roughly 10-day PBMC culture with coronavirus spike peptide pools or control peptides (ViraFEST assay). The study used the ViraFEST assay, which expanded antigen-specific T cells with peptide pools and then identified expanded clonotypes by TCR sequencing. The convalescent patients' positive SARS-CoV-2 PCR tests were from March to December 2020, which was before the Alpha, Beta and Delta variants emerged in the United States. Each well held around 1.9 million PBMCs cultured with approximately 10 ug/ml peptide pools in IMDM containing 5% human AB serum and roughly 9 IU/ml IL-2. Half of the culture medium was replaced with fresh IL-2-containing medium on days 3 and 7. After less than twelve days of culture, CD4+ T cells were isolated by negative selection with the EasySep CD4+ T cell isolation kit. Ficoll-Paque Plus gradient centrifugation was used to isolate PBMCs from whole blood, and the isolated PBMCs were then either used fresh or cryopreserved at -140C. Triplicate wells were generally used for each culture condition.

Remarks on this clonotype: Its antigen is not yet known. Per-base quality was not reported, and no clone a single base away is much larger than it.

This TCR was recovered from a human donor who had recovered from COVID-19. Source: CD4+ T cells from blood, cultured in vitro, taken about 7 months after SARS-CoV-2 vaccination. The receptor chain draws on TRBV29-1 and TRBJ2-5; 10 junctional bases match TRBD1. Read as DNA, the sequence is TGCAGCGTTTCGGGACAGGGGAAGGGTCAAAGGACCCAGTACTTC. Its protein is CSVSGQGKGQRTQYF.